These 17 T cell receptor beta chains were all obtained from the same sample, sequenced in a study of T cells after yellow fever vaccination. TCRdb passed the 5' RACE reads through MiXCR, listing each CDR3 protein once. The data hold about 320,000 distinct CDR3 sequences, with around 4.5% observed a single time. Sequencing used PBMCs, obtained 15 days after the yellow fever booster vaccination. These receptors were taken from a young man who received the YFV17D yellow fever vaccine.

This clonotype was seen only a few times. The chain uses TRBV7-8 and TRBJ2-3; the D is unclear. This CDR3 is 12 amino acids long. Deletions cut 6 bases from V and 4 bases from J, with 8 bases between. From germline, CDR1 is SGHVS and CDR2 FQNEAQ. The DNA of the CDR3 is TGTGCCAGCAGAATGGGCCCAGATACGCAGTATTTT. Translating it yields CASRMGPDTQYF.

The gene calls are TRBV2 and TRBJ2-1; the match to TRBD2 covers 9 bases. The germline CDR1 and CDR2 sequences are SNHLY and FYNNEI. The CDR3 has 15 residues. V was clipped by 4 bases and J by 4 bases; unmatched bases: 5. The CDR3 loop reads CASSVASGAYNEQFF. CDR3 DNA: TGTGCCAGCAGTGTGGCTAGCGGGGCGTACAATGAGCAGTTCTTC.

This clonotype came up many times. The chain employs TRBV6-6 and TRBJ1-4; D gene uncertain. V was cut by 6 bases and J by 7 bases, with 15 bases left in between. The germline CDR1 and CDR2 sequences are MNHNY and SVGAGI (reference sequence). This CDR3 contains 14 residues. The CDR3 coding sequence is TGTGCCAGCAGACTCATGGGAGGCGGTGAAAAACTGTTTTTT. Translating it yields CASRLMGGGEKLFF.

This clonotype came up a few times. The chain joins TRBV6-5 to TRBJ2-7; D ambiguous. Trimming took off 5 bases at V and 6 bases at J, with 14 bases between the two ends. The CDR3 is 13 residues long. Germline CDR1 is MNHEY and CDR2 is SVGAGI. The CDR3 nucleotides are TGTGCCAGCAGTCCCCTGGTCTTGGGCGAGCAGTACTTC. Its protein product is CASSPLVLGEQYF.

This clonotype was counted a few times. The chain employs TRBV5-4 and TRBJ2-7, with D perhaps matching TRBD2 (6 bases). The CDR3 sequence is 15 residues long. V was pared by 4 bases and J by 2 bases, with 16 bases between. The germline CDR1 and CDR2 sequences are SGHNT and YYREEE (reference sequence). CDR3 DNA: TGTGCCAGCAGCGGAGGGACGAAGAAGGCCTACGAGCAGTACTTC. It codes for CASSGGTKKAYEQYF.

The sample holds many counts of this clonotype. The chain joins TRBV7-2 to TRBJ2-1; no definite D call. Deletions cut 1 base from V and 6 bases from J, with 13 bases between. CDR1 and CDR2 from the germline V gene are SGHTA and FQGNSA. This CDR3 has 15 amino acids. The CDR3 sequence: CASSLELVPANEQFF. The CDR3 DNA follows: TGTGCCAGCAGCTTAGAATTGGTCCCAGCCAATGAGCAGTTCTTC. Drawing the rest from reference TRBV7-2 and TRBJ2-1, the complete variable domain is GAGVSQSPSNKVTEKGKDVELRCDPISGHTALYWYRQSLGQGLEFLIYFQGNSAPDKSGLPSDRFSAERTGGSVSTLTIQRTQQEDSAVYLCASSLELVPANEQFFGPGTRLTVL.

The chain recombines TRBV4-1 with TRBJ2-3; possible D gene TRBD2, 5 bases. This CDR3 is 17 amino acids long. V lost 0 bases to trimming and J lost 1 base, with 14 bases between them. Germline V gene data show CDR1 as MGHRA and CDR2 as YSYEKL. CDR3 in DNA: TGCGCCAGCAGCCAAGACCAGGCCAGGCGGGGCACAGATACGCAGTATTTT. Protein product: CASSQDQARRGTDTQYF.

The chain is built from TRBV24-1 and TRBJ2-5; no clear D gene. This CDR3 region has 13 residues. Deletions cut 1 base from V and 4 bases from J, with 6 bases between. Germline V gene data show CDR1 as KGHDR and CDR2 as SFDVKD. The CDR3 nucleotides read TGTGCCACCAGTGATTTTGGATCAGAGACCCAGTACTTC. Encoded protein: CATSDFGSETQYF.

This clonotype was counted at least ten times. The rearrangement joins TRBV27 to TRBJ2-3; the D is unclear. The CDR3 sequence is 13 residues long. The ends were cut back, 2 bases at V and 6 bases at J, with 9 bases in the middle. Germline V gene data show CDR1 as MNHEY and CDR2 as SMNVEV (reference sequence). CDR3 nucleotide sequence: TGTGCCAGCAGTTTAGGCCGTGGGGATACGCAGTATTTT. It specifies CASSLGRGDTQYF.

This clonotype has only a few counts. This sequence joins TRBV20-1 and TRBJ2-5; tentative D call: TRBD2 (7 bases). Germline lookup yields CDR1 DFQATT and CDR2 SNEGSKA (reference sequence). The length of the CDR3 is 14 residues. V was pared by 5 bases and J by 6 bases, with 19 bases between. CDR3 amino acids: CSAARGGAKKTQYF. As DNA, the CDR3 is TGCAGTGCTGCGAGGGGGGGGGCGAAAAAGACCCAGTACTTC.

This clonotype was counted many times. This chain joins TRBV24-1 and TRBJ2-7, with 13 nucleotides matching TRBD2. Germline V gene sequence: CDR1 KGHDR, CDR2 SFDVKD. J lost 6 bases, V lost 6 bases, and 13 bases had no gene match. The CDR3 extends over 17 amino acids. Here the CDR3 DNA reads TGTGCCACCAGTTCTACACTAGCGGGGGGGCAGAGGGTCGAGCAGTACTTC. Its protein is CATSSTLAGGQRVEQYF.

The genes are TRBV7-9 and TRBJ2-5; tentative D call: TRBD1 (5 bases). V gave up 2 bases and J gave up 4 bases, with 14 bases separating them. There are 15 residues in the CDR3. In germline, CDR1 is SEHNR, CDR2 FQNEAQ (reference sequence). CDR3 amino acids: CASSLLDWGVETQYF. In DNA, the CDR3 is TGTGCCAGCAGCTTACTCGACTGGGGCGTAGAGACCCAGTACTTC.

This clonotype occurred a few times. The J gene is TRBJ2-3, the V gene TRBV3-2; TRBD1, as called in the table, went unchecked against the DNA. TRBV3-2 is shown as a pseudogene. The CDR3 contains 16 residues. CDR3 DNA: TGTGCCAGCACCAGGGAGCGCGCCGGGGGCACAGATACGCAGTATTTT. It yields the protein CASTRERAGGTDTQYF.

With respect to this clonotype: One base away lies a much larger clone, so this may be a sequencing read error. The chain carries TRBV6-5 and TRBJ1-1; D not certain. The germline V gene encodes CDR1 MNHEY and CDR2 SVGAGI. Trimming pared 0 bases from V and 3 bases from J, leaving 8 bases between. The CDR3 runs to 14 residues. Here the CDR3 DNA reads TGTGCCAGCAGTTACTCTGGTCCCCACACTGAAGCTTTCTTT. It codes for CASSYSGPHTEAFF.

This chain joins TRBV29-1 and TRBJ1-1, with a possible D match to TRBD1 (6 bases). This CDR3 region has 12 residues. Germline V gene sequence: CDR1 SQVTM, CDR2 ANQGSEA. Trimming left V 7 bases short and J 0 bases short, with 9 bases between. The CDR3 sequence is CSAGEMNTEAFF. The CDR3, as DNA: TGCAGCGCAGGGGAGATGAACACTGAAGCTTTCTTT. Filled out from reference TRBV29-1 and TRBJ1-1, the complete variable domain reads SAVISQKPSRDICQRGTSLTIQCQVDSQVTMMFWYRQQPGQSLTLIATANQGSEATYESGFVIDKFPISRPNLTFSTLTVSNMSPEDSSIYLCSAGEMNTEAFFGQGTRLTVV.

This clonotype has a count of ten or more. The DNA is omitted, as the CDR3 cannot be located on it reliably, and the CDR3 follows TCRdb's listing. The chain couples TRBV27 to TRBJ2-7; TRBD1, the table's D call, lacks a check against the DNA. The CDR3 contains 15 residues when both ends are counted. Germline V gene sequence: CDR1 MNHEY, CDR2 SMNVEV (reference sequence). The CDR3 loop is CASSSSTGATYEQYF.

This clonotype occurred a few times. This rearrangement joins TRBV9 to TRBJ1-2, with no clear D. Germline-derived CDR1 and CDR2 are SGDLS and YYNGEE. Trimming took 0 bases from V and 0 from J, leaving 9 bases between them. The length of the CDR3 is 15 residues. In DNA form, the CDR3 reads TGTGCCAGCAGCGTAGGACCTATAGCTAACTATGGCTACACCTTC. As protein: CASSVGPIANYGYTF.